The rows below give T cell receptor beta chains drawn from one sample of a study of OX40 agonist ivuxolimab in advanced cancers. Libraries were prepared by immunoSEQ multiplex PCR; TCRdb keeps only in-frame clonotypes and omits some of them. The table has fewer than 90,000 clones, over 75% seen once. The specimen comprised CD4+ or CD8+ T cells sorted from blood, sampled in a trial of the OX40 agonist ivuxolimab. The receptors stem from an adult with an advanced solid tumor such as melanoma, head and neck, liver or kidney cancer. Each CDR3 is given with its conserved first and last residue. Fields, in order: V gene, D gene, clone size, J gene, CDR3 protein, CDR3 DNA. D genes are given only for firm matches. Size values are once, few and many counts, or a class for expanded clones, and some rows have none.

V gene: TRBV11-2; D gene: NA; clone size: NA; J gene: TRBJ1-2; CDR3 protein: CASSLSSAAQSYGYTF; CDR3 DNA: TGTGCCAGCAGCTTAAGCTCGGCAGCGCAGAGCTATGGCTACACCTTC
V gene: TRBV29-1; D gene: NA; clone size: NA; J gene: TRBJ2-3; CDR3 protein: CSVEDNTDTQYF; CDR3 DNA: TGCAGCGTTGAAGACAACACAGATACGCAGTATTTT
V gene: TRBV27; D gene: TRBD2; clone size: NA; J gene: TRBJ2-6; CDR3 protein: CASSFLGRGVTSGSSGANVLTF; CDR3 DNA: TGTGCCAGCAGTTTCCTCGGCAGGGGGGTGACTAGCGGGAGCTCTGGGGCCAACGTCCTGACTTTC
V gene: TRBV11-3; D gene: TRBD2; clone size: NA; J gene: TRBJ2-3; CDR3 protein: CASSKGTSGPDTQYF; CDR3 DNA: TGTGCCAGCAGTAAAGGGACTAGCGGACCAGATACGCAGTATTTT
V gene: TRBV19; D gene: NA; clone size: NA; J gene: TRBJ1-3; CDR3 protein: CASSMGSRDTIYF; CDR3 DNA: TGTGCCAGTAGTATGGGGAGTAGAGACACCATATATTTT
V gene: TRBV29-1; D gene: NA; clone size: NA; J gene: TRBJ1-2; CDR3 protein: CSVSGASGYTF; CDR3 DNA: TGCAGCGTTTCAGGGGCGAGTGGCTACACCTTC
V gene: TRBV27; D gene: NA; clone size: NA; J gene: TRBJ1-1; CDR3 protein: CASSSAVWGTEAFF; CDR3 DNA: TGTGCCAGCAGTTCCGCTGTTTGGGGGACTGAAGCTTTCTTT
V gene: TRBV28; D gene: TRBD1; clone size: NA; J gene: TRBJ2-1; CDR3 protein: CASSLLGQGFPFSYNEQFF; CDR3 DNA: TGTGCCAGCAGTTTATTGGGACAGGGGTTTCCTTTCTCCTACAATGAGCAGTTCTTC
V gene: TRBV27; D gene: TRBD1; clone size: NA; J gene: TRBJ1-1; CDR3 protein: CASRGTRQGGTEAFF; CDR3 DNA: TGTGCCAGCAGGGGGACGAGACAGGGCGGGACTGAAGCTTTCTTT
V gene: TRBV6-1; D gene: TRBD2; clone size: once; J gene: TRBJ2-5; CDR3 protein: CASSTSGRETQYF; CDR3 DNA: TGTGCCAGCAGTACTAGCGGGAGGGAGACCCAGTACTTC
V gene: TRBV11-1; D gene: NA; clone size: NA; J gene: TRBJ1-1; CDR3 protein: CASSLFRGYTEAFF; CDR3 DNA: TGTGCCAGCAGCTTATTTCGGGGCTACACTGAAGCTTTCTTT
V gene: TRBV11-3; D gene: NA; clone size: NA; J gene: TRBJ1-2; CDR3 protein: CASSRSNYGYTF; CDR3 DNA: TGTGCCAGCAGCCGTTCTAACTATGGCTACACCTTC
V gene: TRBV25-1; D gene: NA; clone size: NA; J gene: TRBJ1-2; CDR3 protein: CASAGQSLVVTF; CDR3 DNA: TGTGCCAGCGCAGGACAGAGCCTGGTAGTGACCTTC
V gene: TRBV11-3; D gene: TRBD1; clone size: NA; J gene: TRBJ2-1; CDR3 protein: CASRLVWQGDEQFF; CDR3 DNA: TGTGCCAGCCGCTTAGTCTGGCAGGGGGATGAGCAGTTCTTC
V gene: TRBV30; D gene: NA; clone size: NA; J gene: TRBJ1-6; CDR3 protein: CAWRTRSGGPSPLHF; CDR3 DNA: TGTGCCTGGAGAACGAGATCAGGAGGGCCCTCACCCCTCCACTTT
V gene: TRBV4-2; D gene: NA; clone size: NA; J gene: TRBJ1-5; CDR3 protein: CASSQERGRWQPQHF; CDR3 DNA: TGTGCCAGCAGCCAAGAGAGAGGAAGGTGGCAGCCCCAGCATTTT
V gene: TRBV13; D gene: NA; clone size: NA; J gene: TRBJ2-5; CDR3 protein: CASSLSVTSKPQETQYF; CDR3 DNA: TGTGCCAGCAGCTTATCTGTCACCAGCAAACCTCAAGAGACCCAGTACTTC
V gene: TRBV7-9; D gene: NA; clone size: NA; J gene: TRBJ1-2; CDR3 protein: CASRSQGFSGYTF; CDR3 DNA: TGTGCCAGCAGGTCACAGGGTTTTAGTGGCTACACCTTC
V gene: TRBV19; D gene: TRBD2; clone size: NA; J gene: TRBJ2-3; CDR3 protein: CASNPSGATDTQYF; CDR3 DNA: TGTGCCAGTAACCCTAGCGGGGCGACAGATACGCAGTATTTT
V gene: TRBV5-1; D gene: NA; clone size: NA; J gene: TRBJ1-1; CDR3 protein: CASSLEARRTEAFF; CDR3 DNA: TGCGCCAGCAGCTTGGAAGCTAGGAGGACTGAAGCTTTCTTT
V gene: TRBV9; D gene: NA; clone size: NA; J gene: TRBJ1-1; CDR3 protein: CASSGPSLFGDTEAFF; CDR3 DNA: TGTGCCAGCAGTGGCCCTTCCTTGTTCGGGGACACTGAAGCTTTCTTT
V gene: TRBV6-1; D gene: TRBD1; clone size: NA; J gene: TRBJ1-1; CDR3 protein: CASSAGDRVTEAFF; CDR3 DNA: TGTGCCAGCAGTGCTGGGGACAGGGTCACTGAAGCTTTCTTT
V gene: TRBV18; D gene: NA; clone size: NA; J gene: TRBJ2-5; CDR3 protein: CASSPVRETQYF; CDR3 DNA: TGTGCCAGCTCCCCCGTACGAGAGACCCAGTACTTC
V gene: TRBV7-9; D gene: TRBD2; clone size: NA; J gene: TRBJ2-1; CDR3 protein: CASSPKTSGRSVEQFF; CDR3 DNA: TGTGCCAGCAGTCCCAAGACTAGCGGGAGGTCGGTTGAGCAGTTCTTC
V gene: TRBV4-2; D gene: NA; clone size: NA; J gene: TRBJ2-3; CDR3 protein: CASSQVTDTQYF; CDR3 DNA: TGTGCCAGCAGCCAAGTGACAGATACGCAGTATTTT
V gene: TRBV5-4; D gene: TRBD2; clone size: NA; J gene: TRBJ2-1; CDR3 protein: CASVGGSKGNEQFF; CDR3 DNA: TGTGCCAGCGTGGGCGGGAGTAAGGGGAATGAGCAGTTCTTC
V gene: TRBV11-2; D gene: TRBD1; clone size: NA; J gene: TRBJ2-7; CDR3 protein: CASSPIGRTGGYEQYF; CDR3 DNA: TGTGCCAGCAGCCCTATAGGGAGGACAGGGGGCTACGAGCAGTACTTC
V gene: TRBV27; D gene: NA; clone size: NA; J gene: TRBJ1-2; CDR3 protein: CASSLTDTSTTGYTF; CDR3 DNA: TGTGCCAGCAGTTTGACTGACACATCCACCACGGGCTACACCTTC
V gene: TRBV10-3; D gene: NA; clone size: NA; J gene: TRBJ2-3; CDR3 protein: CAISLAEGTDTQYF; CDR3 DNA: TGTGCCATCAGTTTGGCAGAAGGCACAGATACGCAGTATTTT
V gene: TRBV25-1; D gene: NA; clone size: NA; J gene: TRBJ1-2; CDR3 protein: CASSERSESGYTF; CDR3 DNA: TGTGCCAGCAGTGAAAGATCCGAGAGTGGCTACACCTTC
V gene: TRBV14; D gene: NA; clone size: NA; J gene: TRBJ2-2; CDR3 protein: CASSQDRGTGELFF; CDR3 DNA: TGTGCCAGCAGCCAAGACAGGGGAACCGGGGAGCTGTTTTTT
V gene: TRBV6-6; D gene: NA; clone size: NA; J gene: TRBJ1-1; CDR3 protein: CASRQPDGDTEAFF; CDR3 DNA: TGTGCCAGCAGACAGCCGGACGGGGACACTGAAGCTTTCTTT
V gene: TRBV7-2; D gene: NA; clone size: once; J gene: TRBJ1-1; CDR3 protein: CASSLPLGQAFF; CDR3 DNA: TGTGCCAGCAGCTTACCCCTCGGGCAAGCTTTCTTT
V gene: TRBV29-1; D gene: TRBD1; clone size: NA; J gene: TRBJ1-2; CDR3 protein: CSVGKDRAYGYTF; CDR3 DNA: TGCAGCGTTGGCAAGGACAGGGCCTATGGCTACACCTTC
V gene: TRBV4-1; D gene: TRBD1; clone size: NA; J gene: TRBJ2-7; CDR3 protein: CASSQDPGTGNEQYF; CDR3 DNA: TGCGCCAGCAGCCAAGATCCCGGGACAGGGAACGAGCAGTACTTC
V gene: TRBV11-3; D gene: NA; clone size: NA; J gene: TRBJ2-1; CDR3 protein: CASSTTPGEQFF; CDR3 DNA: TGTGCCAGCAGCACAACTCCTGGTGAGCAGTTCTTC
V gene: TRBV19; D gene: TRBD1; clone size: NA; J gene: TRBJ1-1; CDR3 protein: CASSLVHWTGNTEAFF; CDR3 DNA: TGTGCCAGTAGTCTCGTCCACTGGACAGGGAACACTGAAGCTTTCTTT
V gene: TRBV30; D gene: NA; clone size: NA; J gene: TRBJ1-4; CDR3 protein: CAWRRREYTNEKLFF; CDR3 DNA: TGTGCCTGGAGGCGTCGGGAGTACACTAATGAAAAACTGTTTTTT
V gene: TRBV27; D gene: NA; clone size: NA; J gene: TRBJ1-1; CDR3 protein: CASSFQLNTEAFF; CDR3 DNA: TGTGCCAGCAGTTTCCAGTTGAACACTGAAGCTTTCTTT
V gene: TRBV7-9; D gene: NA; clone size: NA; J gene: TRBJ1-2; CDR3 protein: CASSLRILPWGLHGYTF; CDR3 DNA: TGTGCCAGCAGCTTAAGGATTCTCCCCTGGGGTCTCCATGGCTACACCTTC
V gene: TRBV7-2; D gene: NA; clone size: NA; J gene: TRBJ2-3; CDR3 protein: CASRSDAAGTQYF; CDR3 DNA: TGTGCCAGCAGGTCAGACGCAGCCGGTACGCAGTATTTT
V gene: TRBV19; D gene: NA; clone size: NA; J gene: TRBJ1-5; CDR3 protein: CASRADSHGQPQHF; CDR3 DNA: TGTGCCAGTAGAGCGGATTCCCACGGTCAGCCCCAGCATTTT
V gene: TRBV25-1; D gene: NA; clone size: once; J gene: TRBJ1-4; CDR3 protein: CASSVGEKLFF; CDR3 DNA: TGTGCCAGCAGTGTCGGGGAAAAACTGTTTTTT
V gene: TRBV27; D gene: TRBD1; clone size: NA; J gene: TRBJ1-5; CDR3 protein: CASSADRDQPQHF; CDR3 DNA: TGTGCCAGCAGTGCGGACAGGGATCAGCCCCAGCATTTT
V gene: TRBV19; D gene: NA; clone size: NA; J gene: TRBJ1-2; CDR3 protein: CASTPGQIHYGYTF; CDR3 DNA: TGTGCCAGTACCCCCGGACAGATACACTATGGCTACACCTTC
V gene: TRBV5-1; D gene: TRBD1; clone size: once; J gene: TRBJ2-3; CDR3 protein: CASSLGGQYGDTQYF; CDR3 DNA: TGCGCCAGCAGCTTGGGGGGACAGTATGGGGATACGCAGTATTTT
V gene: TRBV6-5; D gene: NA; clone size: NA; J gene: TRBJ1-2; CDR3 protein: CASADSNYGYTF; CDR3 DNA: TGTGCCAGCGCGGATTCTAACTATGGCTACACCTTC
V gene: TRBV30; D gene: TRBD2; clone size: NA; J gene: TRBJ2-1; CDR3 protein: CAWSPGTSGRSSYNEQFF; CDR3 DNA: TGTGCCTGGAGTCCCGGGACTAGCGGGAGGAGCTCCTACAATGAGCAGTTCTTC
V gene: TRBV19; D gene: TRBD1; clone size: NA; J gene: TRBJ1-5; CDR3 protein: CASIPTGGSSNQPQHF; CDR3 DNA: TGTGCCAGTATCCCGACAGGGGGCTCTAGCAATCAGCCCCAGCATTTT
V gene: TRBV7-9; D gene: NA; clone size: NA; J gene: TRBJ2-7; CDR3 protein: CASSLRGIYEQYF; CDR3 DNA: TGTGCCAGCAGCTTAAGGGGGATCTACGAGCAGTACTTC
V gene: TRBV4-3; D gene: TRBD2; clone size: NA; J gene: TRBJ2-1; CDR3 protein: CASSLQMGLAGPEQFF; CDR3 DNA: TGCGCCAGCAGCCTACAAATGGGACTAGCGGGTCCCGAGCAGTTCTTC
V gene: TRBV7-6; D gene: NA; clone size: NA; J gene: TRBJ1-5; CDR3 protein: CASSEGLSSNQPQHF; CDR3 DNA: TGTGCCAGCAGCGAGGGGTTATCTAGCAATCAGCCCCAGCATTTT
V gene: TRBV27; D gene: TRBD1; clone size: NA; J gene: TRBJ1-1; CDR3 protein: CASSFYRGRGLNTEAFF; CDR3 DNA: TGTGCCAGCAGTTTCTACAGGGGGCGCGGTCTGAACACTGAAGCTTTCTTT
V gene: TRBV30; D gene: NA; clone size: NA; J gene: TRBJ1-5; CDR3 protein: CAWSPQVRDWPQHF; CDR3 DNA: TGTGCCTGGAGTCCCCAAGTTCGAGATTGGCCCCAGCATTTT
V gene: TRBV5-1; D gene: TRBD1; clone size: NA; J gene: TRBJ2-7; CDR3 protein: CASSLGGTGVYSRTPPGPYEQYF; CDR3 DNA: TGCGCCAGCAGCTTGGGAGGGACAGGGGTTTACTCGAGAACCCCCCCCGGGCCCTACGAGCAGTACTTC
V gene: TRBV29-1; D gene: NA; clone size: NA; J gene: TRBJ1-4; CDR3 protein: CSVKGTGTATNEKLFF; CDR3 DNA: TGCAGCGTTAAAGGTACAGGGACTGCAACTAATGAAAAACTGTTTTTT
V gene: TRBV28; D gene: NA; clone size: NA; J gene: TRBJ1-2; CDR3 protein: CASILTGSLNGYTF; CDR3 DNA: TGTGCCAGCATTCTTACGGGAAGCTTAAATGGCTACACCTTC